A selection of T cell receptor beta chains follows, all from one sample in a study of T-cell reconstitution after alpha-beta-depleted transplantation in children. TCRdb called the PCR reads again in MiXCR, with one record for every CDR3 protein. The table records about 600,000 distinct CDR3 sequences, over 9.5% of them present only once. The sample here was PBMCs from the stem cell graft donor, taken from the stem cell graft. All receptors come from a human donor who donated a stem cell graft to a child with acute myeloid leukemia. Both conserved end residues are part of each CDR3. A D gene is named only where the DNA matches it firmly. Where a row states a size, it is once, few, many or the class of an expanded clone; other rows omit it.

TRBD1	TRBV30	12	TRBJ1-1	.	CAWSRDSTEAFF	TGTGCCTGGAGTCGGGACAGCACTGAAGCTTTCTTT
.	TRBV9	14	TRBJ2-7	few	CASSANREPYEQYF	TGTGCCAGCAGCGCGAACAGGGAGCCTTACGAGCAGTACTTC
.	TRBV14	15	TRBJ2-2	.	CASSRDFDGTGELFF	TGTGCCAGCAGCCGGGACTTCGACGGGACCGGGGAGCTGTTTTTT
TRBD2	TRBV20-1	17	TRBJ2-3	.	CSATPLGLAGSTDTQYF	TGCAGTGCTACACCCCTCGGACTAGCGGGGAGCACAGATACGCAGTATTTT
.	TRBV11-1	13	TRBJ2-1	.	CASSVVTNNEQFF	TGTGCCAGCAGCGTAGTGACGAACAATGAGCAGTTCTTC
TRBD1	TRBV12-3/TRBV12-4	14	TRBJ2-7	many	CASSPGQGAHEQYF	TGTGCCAGCAGTCCGGGACAGGGGGCTCACGAGCAGTACTTC
.	TRBV7-6	15	TRBJ2-3	many	CASSFGTGPTDTQYF	TGTGCCAGCAGCTTTGGGACGGGGCCCACAGATACGCAGTATTTT
TRBD2	TRBV7-9	15	TRBJ2-3	few	CASSLSGTVTDTQYF	TGTGCCAGCAGCTTAAGCGGGACGGTGACAGATACGCAGTATTTT
.	TRBV20-1	14	TRBJ2-1	few	CRSTDRGTYNEQFF	TGCAGGAGTACCGATCGCGGTACCTACAATGAGCAGTTCTTC
TRBD1	TRBV6-1	15	TRBJ2-3	.	CASSTGQVAQDTQYF	TGTGCCAGCAGTACCGGACAGGTCGCACAAGATACGCAGTATTTT
.	TRBV6-2/TRBV6-3	13	TRBJ2-5	many	CASSGGRQETQYF	TGTGCCAGCTCCGGAGGCCGACAAGAGACCCAGTACTTC
.	TRBV5-1	13	TRBJ2-2	few	CASSLLLGGELFF	TGCGCCAGCAGCCTATTATTGGGCGGGGAGCTGTTTTTT
.	TRBV10-3	12	TRBJ2-1	many	CAISESRNEQFF	TGTGCCATCAGTGAGTCACGAAATGAGCAGTTCTTC
TRBD2	TRBV7-8	15	TRBJ2-5	few	CASSPRGGMLETQYF	TGTGCCAGCAGCCCCCGGGGGGGTATGTTAGAGACCCAGTACTTC
TRBD2	TRBV6-2/TRBV6-3	15	TRBJ2-1	.	CASSSLAGGSNEQFF	TGTGCCAGCAGTTCCCTAGCGGGAGGTTCAAATGAGCAGTTCTTC
.	TRBV2	17	TRBJ1-3	.	CASTLRTAPTSGNTIYF	TGTGCCAGCACGCTTCGGACAGCACCAACCTCTGGAAACACCATATATTTT
.	TRBV12-3/TRBV12-4	16	TRBJ2-7	few	CASSLARGGPQGEQYF	TGTGCCAGCAGTTTAGCACGGGGAGGGCCTCAGGGGGAGCAGTACTTC
.	TRBV12-3/TRBV12-4	13	TRBJ2-3	many	CASSLAQGDTQYF	TGTGCCAGCAGTTTAGCCCAGGGGGATACGCAGTATTTT
TRBD2	TRBV12-3/TRBV12-4	17	TRBJ2-2	few	CASSLDVGGLNTGELFF	TGTGCCAGCAGTTTAGACGTGGGAGGGCTTAACACCGGGGAGCTGTTTTTT